This TCR beta chain derives from a study of T cell repertoires in cytomegalovirus infection. Study overall: The authors used CMV epitopes that were HLA-C-restricted (recently identified) and HLA-B-restricted (well studied). Both CMV infection and a matching HLA type were indicated by public TCR beta signatures.

TCRdb analysed the reads with MiXCR anew, one entry per CDR3 protein. Of 830,000 or so distinct CDR3 sequences in the sample, approximately 30% were seen once. Study observations and caveats: Across the ex vivo response, the dominant clonotypes were HLA-C-restricted CMV-specific TCR beta clonotypes. Cumulative frequency (of public TCR beta family members) identified carriers of CMV plus the relevant HLA.

Per the germline V gene, CDR1 is SGHVS and CDR2 is FQNEAQ. CDR3 length equals 18 residues. V dropped 2 bases and J dropped 4; count of bases not matched to a gene: 12. This clonotype showed up just a few times. Its antigen is unknown. This receptor was obtained from a human donor in good health (CMV status not recorded). Some clones in this sample may be carry-over from other donors' samples. Sequenced here: cultured CD8+ T cells from PBMCs, sampled from culture after CMV antigen stimulation. The gene calls are TRBV7-8 and TRBJ2-3; 10 nucleotides agree with TRBD2. CDR3 in DNA: TGTGCCAGCAGCTTAACATCTCGAGCGGGGGGGGCCCCAGATACGCAGTATTTT. Translation gives CASSLTSRAGGAPDTQYF.